This note documents a single TCR beta chain sequence. The target antigen is unknown. These data belong to a study of beta chain features in type 1 diabetes. Study-level information: The patient and healthy donor groups were comparable for age, gender and cell yields.

One heparinised draw, averaging about 110 mL, was taken per donor. Per the germline V gene, CDR1 is WNHNN and CDR2 is SYGVQD (reference sequence). This CDR3 spans 14 amino acids. Trimming took 5 bases from V and 4 from J; bases not matched to a gene: 4. The entirety of the isolated RNA underwent reverse transcription, so expressed TCRB transcripts were sequenced. About 1.01 million reads, on average, were obtained from stem cell-like memory T cell samples. Repertoires were generated with immunoSEQ multiplex PCR, while TCRdb's copy carries only in-frame clones and drops some. The sample holds tens of thousands of clones, 25% to 35% seen once. Study outcomes and limitations: Researchers reported that naive, central memory and Treg TCRB repertoires appeared more similar in patients than in healthy donors.

The sequenced material came from stem cell memory CD4+ T cells from blood. This receptor was obtained from a woman aged 18-29 years in good health. V gene TRBV10-1 combines with J gene TRBJ2-2, with 7 bases aligning to TRBD1. CDR3 in amino acids: CASSRDSSTGELFF. In DNA, the CDR3 is TGCGCCAGCAGTAGGGACAGCTCCACCGGGGAGCTGTTTTTT.